Presented here are 20 T cell receptor beta chains from one specimen sequenced in a study of blood T cell repertoires in COVID-19. The table came from immunoSEQ multiplex PCR; TCRdb's copy has only in-frame clones and leaves some out. The sample lists about 260,000 clones, 84% occurring once. What was sequenced was peripheral blood. Every receptor here comes from a woman aged 40 to 50 who had recovered from COVID-19.

The chain recombines TRBV3-1 (or the pseudogene TRBV3-2) with TRBJ1-3; 9 bases are a match to TRBD1. This CDR3 contains 15 residues. With 4 bases clipped from V and 2 bases from J, the junction kept 3 bases outside the gene matches. From germline, CDR1 is LGHDT and CDR2 YNNKEL (reference sequence). CDR3 DNA: TGTGCCAGCAGCCTAGGGACAGGGACTGGAAACACCATATATTTT. Translating gives CASSLGTGTGNTIYF.

The gene calls are TRBV11-3 and TRBJ1-3, with D unresolved. The CDR3 is 16 residues long. Trimming took 4 bases from V and 1 from J, leaving 14 bases between them. Looked up from germline, CDR1 is SGHNT and CDR2 is YENEEA. CDR3: CASSSGGDRSGNTIYF. CDR3 sequence (DNA): TGTGCCAGCAGCTCAGGCGGGGATCGATCTGGAAACACCATATATTTT. The whole variable domain, filled in from reference TRBV11-3 and TRBJ1-3, reads EAGVVQSPRYKIIEKKQPVAFWCNPISGHNTLYWYLQNLGQGPELLIRYENEEAVDDSQLPKDRFSAERLKGVDSTLKIQPAELGDSAVYLCASSSGGDRSGNTIYFGEGSWLTVV.

The chain uses TRBV28 and TRBJ1-5, with D hard to call. This CDR3 comprises 12 residues. The V end was cut by 3 bases, the J end by 11 bases, with 11 bases between. Per germline, CDR1 MDHEN and CDR2 SYDVKM. The DNA of the CDR3 is TGTGCCAGCAGTTTTGTCCTGTCAGCCCAGCATTTT. Amino acids: CASSFVLSAQHF. Drawing the rest from reference TRBV28 and TRBJ1-5, the complete variable domain is DVKVTQSSRYLVKRTGEKVFLECVQDMDHENMFWYRQDPGLGLRLIYFSYDVKMKEKGDIPEGYSVSREKKERFSLILESASTNQTSMYLCASSFVLSAQHFGDGTRLSIL.

This sequence joins TRBV2 and TRBJ2-5, with D perhaps matching TRBD1 (5 bases). Per the germline V gene, CDR1 is SNHLY and CDR2 is FYNNEI. V was shortened by 3 bases and J by 7 bases, with 18 bases between the two germline ends. CDR3 size: 15 residues. DNA of the CDR3: TGTGCCAGCAGTGACCCCAGGGTCCCTCATGGGACCCAGTACTTC. This gives the protein CASSDPRVPHGTQYF.

The rearrangement links TRBV28 to TRBJ1-2; TRBD1 aligns across 8 bases. The CDR3 has 13 residues. Germline V gene sequence: CDR1 MDHEN, CDR2 SYDVKM. J was trimmed by 6 bases and V by 4 bases; bases with no gene match: 4. The DNA of the CDR3 is TGTGCCAGCAGTTCCAGGGGGCGGCATGGCTACACCTTC. Encoded protein: CASSSRGRHGYTF.

This chain connects TRBV6-5 to TRBJ1-1, with D possibly matching TRBD1 (6 bases). The germline V gene encodes CDR1 MNHEY and CDR2 SVGAGI. The CDR3 runs to 15 residues. The germline V and J ends were trimmed by 7 bases and 3 bases, with 18 bases remaining between them. The CDR3 sequence is CASTLTGSVDTEAFF. In DNA, the CDR3 is TGTGCCAGCACCCTGACAGGAAGTGTGGACACTGAAGCTTTCTTT.

The genes are TRBV30 and TRBJ1-1; 7 nucleotides match TRBD1. Germline V CDR1 and CDR2: GTSNPN, SVGIG (reference sequence). The CDR3 extends over 12 amino acids. V trimming: 0 bases; J trimming: 8 bases; junction bases outside the gene matches: 3. CDR3 amino acids: CAWSVGGREAFF. The DNA of the CDR3 is TGTGCCTGGAGTGTAGGGGGCAGGGAAGCTTTCTTT. The whole variable domain, remainder taken from reference TRBV30 and TRBJ1-1, is SQTIHQWPATLVQPVGSPLSLECTVEGTSNPNLYWYRQAAGRGLQLLFYSVGIGQISSEVPQNLSASRPQDRQFILSSKKLLLSDSGFYLCAWSVGGREAFFGQGTRLTVV.

This clone was recorded many times. The CDR3 bases are TGTGCCAGCAGCTTGAATTTGGGGGGAGGTTCACCCCTCCACTTT. Its translation is CASSLNLGGGSPLHF. The chain has TRBV11-2 and TRBJ1-6; tentative D call: TRBD1 (5 bases). There are 15 residues in the CDR3. Germline CDR1 and CDR2: SGHAT and FQNNGV. The V end lost 3 bases, the J end lost 9 bases, and 15 bases lay between the germline ends.

This clone came up once. This chain uses TRBV7-6 with TRBJ2-5; 7 bases are shared with TRBD1. The ends lost 5 bases at V and 1 base at J; junction bases unmatched: 7. Germline loops: CDR1 SGHVS, CDR2 FNYEAQ. The CDR3 runs 15 residues. CDR3 amino acids: CASSRKGQSQETQYF. Written as DNA, the CDR3 is TGTGCCAGCAGCCGAAAGGGACAGTCCCAAGAGACCCAGTACTTC.

The chain combines TRBV7-2 with TRBJ2-3; a possible D gene is TRBD2 (6 bases). Looked up from germline, CDR1 is SGHTA and CDR2 is FQGNSA. The CDR3 contains 12 residues. Trimming took off 6 bases at V and 9 bases at J, with 13 bases between the two ends. The chain's CDR3 is CASRGLAYTQYF. CDR3 nucleotides: TGTGCCAGCAGGGGTCTAGCGTACACGCAGTATTTT.

The V call is TRBV5-1, the J call TRBJ1-4; tentative D call: TRBD1 (6 bases). Trimming removed 7 bases from V and 5 bases from J, with 15 bases in between. This CDR3 has 14 amino acids. Germline loops: CDR1 SGHRS, CDR2 YFSETQ. The CDR3 loop reads CASGLGGGNEKLFF. CDR3 DNA: TGCGCCAGCGGACTGGGAGGGGGAAATGAAAAACTGTTTTTT.

J is TRBJ1-1 and V is TRBV4-1; 7 bases are shared with TRBD1. This CDR3 spans 15 amino acids. Germline V lookup: CDR1 MGHRA, CDR2 YSYEKL. After removal of 2 bases from V and 4 bases from J, the junction contained 7 bases not matched to a gene. The CDR3 DNA follows: TGCGCCAGCAGCCAAAGGACACAGGGGCTCACTGAAGCTTTCTTT. Protein sequence: CASSQRTQGLTEAFF.

This rearrangement joins TRBV7-3 to TRBJ2-1; a possible D gene is TRBD1 (5 bases). There are 16 residues in the CDR3. Per the germline V gene, CDR1 is SGHTA and CDR2 is FQGTGA. V dropped 0 bases and J dropped 4 bases, with 13 bases sitting between them. DNA of the CDR3: TGTGCCAGCAGCTTAACTCCGCAGGGATATTACAATGAGCAGTTCTTC. Its translation is CASSLTPQGYYNEQFF.

The chain joins TRBV12-3 or TRBV12-4 to TRBJ1-2, with unresolved D. The CDR3 runs to 11 residues. Trimming left V 3 bases short and J 7 bases short, with 6 bases between. For the CDR3, the DNA is TGTGCCAGCAGTTTCGGAGGTGGCTACACCTTC. Its translation: CASSFGGGYTF.

The chain couples TRBV6-5 to TRBJ2-7, with D perhaps matching TRBD2 (6 bases). The length of the CDR3 is 14 residues. Germline CDR1 reads MNHEY; CDR2 reads SVGAGI. V lost 5 bases, J lost 5 bases, and 16 bases lay in between. CDR3 protein: CASSLRGREDEQYF. The CDR3, as DNA: TGTGCCAGCAGTCTTCGGGGCAGGGAGGACGAGCAGTACTTC.

The genes are TRBV10-3 and TRBJ2-5; 10 bases are a match to TRBD1. CDR1 is ENHRY, CDR2 SYGVKD, per germline. This CDR3 spans 16 amino acids. Trimming at V came to 2 bases and at J to 4 bases, leaving 7 bases not matched to a gene. CDR3 nucleotides: TGTGCCATCAGTGAGAGGGGACAGGGGTCCCGAGAGACCCAGTACTTC. This sequence encodes CAISERGQGSRETQYF.

This chain links TRBV18 with TRBJ1-1; maybe TRBD1 (5 bases). CDR1 and CDR2 from the germline V gene are KGHSH and LQKENI. The germline V and J ends were trimmed by 2 bases and 4 bases, with 11 bases remaining between them. The CDR3 has 14 residues. CDR3 residues: CASSPTGGSTEAFF. CDR3 coding DNA: TGTGCCAGCTCACCAACCGGGGGGAGCACTGAAGCTTTCTTT.

The chain uses TRBV9 and TRBJ2-5; 13 nucleotides agree with TRBD2. The germline gives CDR1 SGDLS, CDR2 YYNGEE. The CDR3 totals 15 residues. Trimming took 3 bases from V and 5 from J; bases not matched to a gene: 4. The CDR3 DNA sequence: TGTGCCAGCAGCGCTCGGACTAGCGGGGGTGAGACCCAGTACTTC. The encoded protein is CASSARTSGGETQYF.

The chain is built from TRBV5-1 and TRBJ1-1; D uncertain. The CDR3 runs 16 residues. Trimming pared 3 bases from V and 4 bases from J, leaving 19 bases between. Per germline, CDR1 SGHRS and CDR2 YFSETQ. CDR3 amino acids: CASSSALGLLGTEAFF. The CDR3 region has the DNA TGCGCCAGCAGCTCAGCCCTCGGACTCCTGGGCACTGAAGCTTTCTTT. The entire variable domain, with the rest obtained from reference TRBV5-1 and TRBJ1-1, is as follows: KAGVTQTPRYLIKTRGQQVTLSCSPISGHRSVSWYQQTPGQGLQFLFEYFSETQRNKGNFPGRFSGRQFSNSRSEMNVSTLELGDSALYLCASSSALGLLGTEAFFGQGTRLTVV.

The chain has TRBV15 and TRBJ2-7; D is possibly TRBD2 (6 bases). The V gene's germline CDR1 is LNHNV and CDR2 YYDKDF (reference sequence). V gave up 5 bases and J gave up 2 bases, with 13 bases separating them. The CDR3 contains 14 residues. The CDR3 DNA is TGTGCCACCAGCGGGGGAGGTGGGGCCTACGAGCAGTACTTC. Protein product: CATSGGGGAYEQYF.